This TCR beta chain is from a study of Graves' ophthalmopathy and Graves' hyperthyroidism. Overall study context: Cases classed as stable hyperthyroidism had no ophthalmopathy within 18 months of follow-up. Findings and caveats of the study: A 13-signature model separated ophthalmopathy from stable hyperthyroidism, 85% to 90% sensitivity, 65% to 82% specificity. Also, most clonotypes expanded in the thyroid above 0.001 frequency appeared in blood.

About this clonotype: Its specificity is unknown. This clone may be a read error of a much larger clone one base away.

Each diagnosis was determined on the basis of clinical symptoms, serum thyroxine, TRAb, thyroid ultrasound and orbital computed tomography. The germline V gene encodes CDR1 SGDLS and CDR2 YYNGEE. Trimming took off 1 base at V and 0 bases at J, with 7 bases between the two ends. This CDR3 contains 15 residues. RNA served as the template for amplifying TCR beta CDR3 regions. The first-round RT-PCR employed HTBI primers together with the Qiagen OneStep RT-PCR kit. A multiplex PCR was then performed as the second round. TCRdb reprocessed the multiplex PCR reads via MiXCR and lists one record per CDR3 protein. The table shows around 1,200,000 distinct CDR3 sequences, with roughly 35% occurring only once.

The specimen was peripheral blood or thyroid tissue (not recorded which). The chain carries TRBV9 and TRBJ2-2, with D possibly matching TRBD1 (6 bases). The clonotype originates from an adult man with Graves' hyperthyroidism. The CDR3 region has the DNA TGTGCCAGCAGCGTACAGGGGCCGAACACCGGGGAGCTGTTTTTT. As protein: CASSVQGPNTGELFF.